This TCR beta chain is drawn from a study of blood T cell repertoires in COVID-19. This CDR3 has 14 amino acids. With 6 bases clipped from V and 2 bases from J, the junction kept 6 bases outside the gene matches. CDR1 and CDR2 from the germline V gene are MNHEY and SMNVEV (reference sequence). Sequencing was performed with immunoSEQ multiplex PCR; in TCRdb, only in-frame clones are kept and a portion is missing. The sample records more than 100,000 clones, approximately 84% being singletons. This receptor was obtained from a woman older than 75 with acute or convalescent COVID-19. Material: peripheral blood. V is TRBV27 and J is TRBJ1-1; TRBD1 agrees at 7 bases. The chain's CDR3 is CASRQDRINTEAFF. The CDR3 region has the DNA TGTGCCAGCAGACAGGACAGGATTAACACTGAAGCTTTCTTT.